Listed here are 20 T cell receptor beta chains from one sample, sequenced in a study of blood T cell repertoires in COVID-19. Some clones are missing from TCRdb's copy, which holds only in-frame ones; the method was immunoSEQ multiplex PCR. The sample contains 270,000 or so clones, 89% of which appear only once. The material sequenced was peripheral blood. The receptors shown here come from a woman aged 40 to 55 who had recovered from COVID-19.

The V gene is TRBV24-1, the J gene TRBJ1-2, with 10 bases lining up with TRBD1. After removal of 0 bases from V and 9 bases from J, the junction contained 6 bases not matched to a gene. CDR3 length: 15 amino acids. Germline V gene sequence: CDR1 KGHDR, CDR2 SFDVKD. Here the CDR3 reads CATSDLDRGRESYTF. CDR3 DNA sequence: TGTGCCACCAGTGATTTGGACAGGGGGCGCGAAAGCTACACCTTC.

V is TRBV7-2 and J is TRBJ2-1, with no clear D. This CDR3 has 12 residues. Germline CDR1 is SGHTA and CDR2 is FQGNSA. The V and J ends lost 4 bases and 10 bases respectively, with 11 bases between them. The CDR3 bases are TGTGCCAGCAGCTCCCCGTCTCGGGAGCAGTTCTTC. Protein sequence: CASSSPSREQFF.

The V call is TRBV24-1, the J call TRBJ1-4; 8 nucleotides match TRBD1. The V gene's germline CDR1 is KGHDR and CDR2 SFDVKD. J was trimmed by 7 bases and V by 9 bases; bases with no gene match: 12. The CDR3 has 15 amino acids. This CDR3 is CATGQGQFGSEKLFF. Here the CDR3 DNA reads TGTGCCACCGGACAGGGTCAATTCGGATCTGAAAAACTGTTTTTT.

The V gene is TRBV2, the J gene TRBJ1-2, with D unclear. The germline V and J ends were trimmed by 10 bases and 0 bases, with 15 bases remaining between them. CDR1 SNHLY and CDR2 FYNNEI come from the germline V gene. The CDR3 extends over 14 amino acids. The CDR3 bases are TGTGCCACCCCGAGGGAGGCAGCTAACTATGGCTACACCTTC. This encodes CATPREAANYGYTF.

This clone was seen a single time. This sequence joins TRBV9 and TRBJ2-3; unclear D gene. This CDR3 has 14 amino acids. Germline V gene lookup returns CDR1 SGDLS and CDR2 YYNGEE. V was pared by 0 bases and J by 6 bases, with 11 bases between. CDR3 bases: TGTGCCAGCAGCGTAGGTTCATTGGAGGATACGCAGTATTTT. Its translation: CASSVGSLEDTQYF.

The J gene is TRBJ2-1, the V gene TRBV6-5; 8 bases map to TRBD2. Germline lookup yields CDR1 MNHEY and CDR2 SVGAGI. This CDR3 contains 13 residues. V dropped 3 bases and J dropped 9; count of bases not matched to a gene: 4. The CDR3 protein is CASSYHGGAEQFF. DNA for the CDR3: TGTGCCAGCAGTTATCACGGGGGGGCTGAGCAGTTCTTC.

This chain connects TRBV12-5 to TRBJ2-3; 12 bases fit TRBD2. Losses at the gene ends were 6 bases for V and 4 bases for J; bases not matched to a gene: 8. The germline CDR1 and CDR2 sequences are LGHNT and FRNRAP. This CDR3 contains 16 residues. The CDR3 protein is CASGQTSGSWADTQYF. The CDR3 DNA reads TGTGCTAGTGGCCAGACTAGCGGGAGTTGGGCAGATACGCAGTATTTT.

CDR3 sequence reads: CASRGTGTGRYEQYF. Here the CDR3 DNA reads TGTGCCAGTAGGGGGACCGGGACAGGGAGGTACGAGCAGTACTTC. This sequence joins TRBV19 and TRBJ2-7, with 9 bases aligning to TRBD1. After removal of 6 bases from V and 4 bases from J, the junction contained 10 bases not matched to a gene. Germline CDR1 LNHDA, CDR2 SQIVND (reference sequence). The length of the CDR3 is 15 residues.

The chain has TRBV6-2 or TRBV6-3 and TRBJ1-3, with no clear D. The CDR3 sequence is 12 residues long. Trimming removed 2 bases from V and 9 bases from J, with 8 bases in between. The germline gives CDR1 MNHEY, CDR2 SVGEGT. In nucleotides, the CDR3 is TGTGCCAGCAGTTACCGGGAGACCACCATATATTTT. This codes for CASSYRETTIYF.

This sequence joins TRBV5-4 and TRBJ2-4; 8 bases fit TRBD1. CDR3 length: 15 amino acids. With 4 bases clipped from V and 2 bases from J, the junction kept 5 bases outside the gene matches. Per the germline V gene, CDR1 is SGHNT and CDR2 is YYREEE (reference sequence). CDR3 sequence (DNA): TGTGCCAGCAGCCAAGACAGGGGCTCCAAAAACATTCAGTACTTC. It yields the protein CASSQDRGSKNIQYF.

V is TRBV18 and J is TRBJ1-3, with 9 nucleotides matching TRBD1. J lost 8 bases, V lost 6 bases, and 5 bases had no gene match. The CDR3 sequence is 13 residues long. The germline V gene has CDR1 KGHSH and CDR2 LQKENI. The CDR3 here is CASSGQGRDTIYF. The CDR3 nucleotides read TGTGCCAGCTCGGGACAGGGCCGGGACACCATATATTTT.

This chain uses TRBV4-1 with TRBJ2-3, with 9 bases matching TRBD2. This CDR3 contains 20 residues. V gave up 3 bases and J gave up 3 bases; unmatched junction bases: 19. Germline lookup yields CDR1 MGHRA and CDR2 YSYEKL. The CDR3 DNA sequence: TGCGCCAGCAGCCACACCCCTCTTGCGGGAGGGCCGGGTCCTACAGATACGCAGTATTTT. Protein sequence: CASSHTPLAGGPGPTDTQYF.

The chain has TRBV28 and TRBJ1-5, with D perhaps matching TRBD1 (5 bases). CDR3 length: 15 residues. Trimming took 6 bases from V and 0 from J, leaving 12 bases between them. Germline CDR1 MDHEN, CDR2 SYDVKM. Here the CDR3 DNA reads TGTGCCAGCAGCCCCAACAGGTATAGCAATCAGCCCCAGCATTTT. Its translation: CASSPNRYSNQPQHF. Variable domain in full (rest from reference TRBV28 and TRBJ1-5): DVKVTQSSRYLVKRTGEKVFLECVQDMDHENMFWYRQDPGLGLRLIYFSYDVKMKEKGDIPEGYSVSREKKERFSLILESASTNQTSMYLCASSPNRYSNQPQHFGDGTRLSIL.

This rearrangement joins TRBV10-3 to TRBJ1-2; D perhaps matches TRBD1 (6 bases). Trimming shortened V by 11 bases and J by 2 bases, and 18 bases separated the two germline ends. The CDR3 runs to 14 residues. Germline V CDR1 and CDR2: ENHRY, SYGVKD. The CDR3 DNA reads as TGTGCCTCCAGTGACGGTAGGGGGAACTATGGCTACACCTTC. Translation gives CASSDGRGNYGYTF.

This clone was seen only once. The V call is TRBV9, the J call TRBJ2-2; TRBD2 is a possible D gene (5 bases). V lost 4 bases and J 2 bases, leaving 15 bases between the germline ends. The CDR3 is 16 residues long. From germline, CDR1 is SGDLS and CDR2 YYNGEE. The DNA for the CDR3 is TGTGCCAGCAGCCCCATCCCGGGATTAAACACCGGGGAGCTGTTTTTT. Translation: CASSPIPGLNTGELFF.

This chain connects TRBV14 to TRBJ1-4; 8 nucleotides align to TRBD1. The CDR3 loop spans 14 amino acids. Unmatched junction bases numbered 8, after V lost 2 bases and J lost 12 bases. Germline V lookup: CDR1 SGHDN, CDR2 FVKESK. CDR3 in DNA: TGTGCCAGCAGCCAAACAGGGGGAGGGTTGGAACTGTTTTTT. Protein sequence: CASSQTGGGLELFF.

This sequence joins TRBV7-9 and TRBJ2-1; D remains ambiguous. The V end was cut by 5 bases, the J end by 0 bases, with 11 bases between. The CDR3 runs to 15 residues. Per the germline V gene, CDR1 is SEHNR and CDR2 is FQNEAQ (reference sequence). The CDR3 region is CASSPRLSSYNEQFF. The CDR3 nucleotides are TGTGCCAGCAGCCCACGACTGAGCTCCTACAATGAGCAGTTCTTC.

The rearrangement links TRBV7-2 to TRBJ1-4; D perhaps matches TRBD1 (6 bases). The CDR3 is made up of 15 amino acids. V was pared by 5 bases and J by 4 bases, with 14 bases between. CDR1 and CDR2 from the germline V gene are SGHTA and FQGNSA. The CDR3 nucleotides are TGTGCCAGCAGCCAGAGACAGGCCCTTAATGAAAAACTGTTTTTT. This encodes CASSQRQALNEKLFF.

The sample holds many counts of this clone. The chain employs TRBV9 and TRBJ2-2; 10 bases are shared with TRBD1. The CDR3 sequence is 14 residues long. CDR1 is SGDLS and CDR2 is YYNGEE in the germline V gene. Losses at the gene ends were 4 bases for V and 6 bases for J; bases not matched to a gene: 3. The CDR3 bases are TGTGCCAGCAGCATCGGACAGGGGGCCGGGGAGCTGTTTTTT. It encodes CASSIGQGAGELFF.

This chain uses TRBV7-7 with TRBJ2-3; 8 bases are shared with TRBD2. CDR3 length: 13 amino acids. Germline-derived CDR1 and CDR2 are SSHAT and FNYEAQ (reference sequence). Trimming cost V 6 bases and J 7 bases; bases outside gene matches: 6. The CDR3 loop is CASRPRGGYTQYF. For the CDR3, the DNA is TGTGCCAGCAGACCCCGGGGGGGGTATACGCAGTATTTT. Full variable domain (outside the CDR3, taken from reference TRBV7-7 and TRBJ2-3): GAGVSQSPRYKVTKRGQDVTLRCDPISSHATLYWYQQALGQGPEFLTYFNYEAQPDKSGLPSDRFSAERPEGSISTLTIQRTEQRDSAMYRCASRPRGGYTQYFGPGTRLTVL.